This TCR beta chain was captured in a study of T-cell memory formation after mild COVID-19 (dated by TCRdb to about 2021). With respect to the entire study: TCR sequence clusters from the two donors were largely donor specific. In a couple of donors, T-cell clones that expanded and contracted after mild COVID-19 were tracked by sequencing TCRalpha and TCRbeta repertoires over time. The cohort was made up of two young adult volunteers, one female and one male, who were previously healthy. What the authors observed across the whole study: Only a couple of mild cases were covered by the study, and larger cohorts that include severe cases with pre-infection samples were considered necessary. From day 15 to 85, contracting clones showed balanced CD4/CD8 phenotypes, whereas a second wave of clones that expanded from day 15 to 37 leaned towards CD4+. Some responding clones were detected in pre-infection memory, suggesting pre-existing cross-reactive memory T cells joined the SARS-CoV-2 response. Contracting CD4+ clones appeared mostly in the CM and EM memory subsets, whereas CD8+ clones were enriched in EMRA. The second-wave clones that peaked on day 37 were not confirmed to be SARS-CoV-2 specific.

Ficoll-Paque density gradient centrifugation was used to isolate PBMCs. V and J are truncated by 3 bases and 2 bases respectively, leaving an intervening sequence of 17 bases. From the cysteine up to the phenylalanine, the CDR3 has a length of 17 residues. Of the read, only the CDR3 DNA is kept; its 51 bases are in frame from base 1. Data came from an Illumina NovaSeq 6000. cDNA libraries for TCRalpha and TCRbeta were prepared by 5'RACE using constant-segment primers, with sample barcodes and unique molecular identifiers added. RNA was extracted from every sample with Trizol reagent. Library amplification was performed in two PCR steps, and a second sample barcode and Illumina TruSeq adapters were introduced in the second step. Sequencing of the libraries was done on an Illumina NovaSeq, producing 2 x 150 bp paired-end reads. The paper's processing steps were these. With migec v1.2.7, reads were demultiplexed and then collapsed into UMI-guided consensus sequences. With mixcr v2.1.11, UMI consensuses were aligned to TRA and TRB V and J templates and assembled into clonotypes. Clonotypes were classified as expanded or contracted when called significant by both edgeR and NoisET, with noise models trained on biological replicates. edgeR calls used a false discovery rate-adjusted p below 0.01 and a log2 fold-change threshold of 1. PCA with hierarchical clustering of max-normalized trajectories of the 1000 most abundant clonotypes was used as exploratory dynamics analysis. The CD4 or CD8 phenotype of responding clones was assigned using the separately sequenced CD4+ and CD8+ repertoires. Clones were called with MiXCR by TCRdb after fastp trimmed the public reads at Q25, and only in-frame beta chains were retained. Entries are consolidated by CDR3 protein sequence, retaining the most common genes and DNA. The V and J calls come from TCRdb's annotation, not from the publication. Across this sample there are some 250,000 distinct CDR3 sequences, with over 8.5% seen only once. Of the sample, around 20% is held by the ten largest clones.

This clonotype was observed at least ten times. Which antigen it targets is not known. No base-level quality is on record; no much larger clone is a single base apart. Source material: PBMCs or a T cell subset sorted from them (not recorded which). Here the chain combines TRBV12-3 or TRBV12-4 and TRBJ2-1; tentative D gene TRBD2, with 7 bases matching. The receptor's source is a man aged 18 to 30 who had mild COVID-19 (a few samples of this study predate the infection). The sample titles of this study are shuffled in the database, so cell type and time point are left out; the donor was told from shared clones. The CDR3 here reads CASSLSSGGKTYNEQFF. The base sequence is TGTGCCAGCAGTTTGAGTTCGGGGGGCAAAACCTACAATGAGCAGTTCTTC.